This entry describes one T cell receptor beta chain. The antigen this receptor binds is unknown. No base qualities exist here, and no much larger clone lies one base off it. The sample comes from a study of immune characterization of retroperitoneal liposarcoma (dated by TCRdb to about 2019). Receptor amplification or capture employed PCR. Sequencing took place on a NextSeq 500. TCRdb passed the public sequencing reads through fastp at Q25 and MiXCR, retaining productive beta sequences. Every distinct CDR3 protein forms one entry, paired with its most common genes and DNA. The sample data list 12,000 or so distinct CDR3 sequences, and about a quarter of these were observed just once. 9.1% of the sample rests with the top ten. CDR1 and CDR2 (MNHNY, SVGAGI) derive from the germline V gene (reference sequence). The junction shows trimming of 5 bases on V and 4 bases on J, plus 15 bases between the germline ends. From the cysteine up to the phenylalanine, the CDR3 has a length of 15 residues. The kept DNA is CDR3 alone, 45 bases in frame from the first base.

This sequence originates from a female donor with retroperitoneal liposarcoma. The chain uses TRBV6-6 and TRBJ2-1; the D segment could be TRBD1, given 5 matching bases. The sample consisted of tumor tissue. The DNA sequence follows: TGTGCCAGCAGTGGTAGAGCAACAGGTTACAATGAGCAGTTCTTC. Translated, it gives CASSGRATGYNEQFF.